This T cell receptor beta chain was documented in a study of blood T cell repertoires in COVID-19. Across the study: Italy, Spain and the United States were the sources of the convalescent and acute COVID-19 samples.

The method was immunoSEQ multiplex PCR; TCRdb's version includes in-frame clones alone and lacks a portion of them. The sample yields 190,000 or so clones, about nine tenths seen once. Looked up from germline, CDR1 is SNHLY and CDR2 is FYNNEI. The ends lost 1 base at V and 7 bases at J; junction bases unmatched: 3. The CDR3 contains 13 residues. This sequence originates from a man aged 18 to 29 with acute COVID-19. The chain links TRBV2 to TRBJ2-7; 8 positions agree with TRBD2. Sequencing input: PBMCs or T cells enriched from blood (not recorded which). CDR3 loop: CASSEGLAREQYF. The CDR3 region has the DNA TGTGCCAGCAGTGAAGGACTAGCGAGGGAGCAGTACTTC.